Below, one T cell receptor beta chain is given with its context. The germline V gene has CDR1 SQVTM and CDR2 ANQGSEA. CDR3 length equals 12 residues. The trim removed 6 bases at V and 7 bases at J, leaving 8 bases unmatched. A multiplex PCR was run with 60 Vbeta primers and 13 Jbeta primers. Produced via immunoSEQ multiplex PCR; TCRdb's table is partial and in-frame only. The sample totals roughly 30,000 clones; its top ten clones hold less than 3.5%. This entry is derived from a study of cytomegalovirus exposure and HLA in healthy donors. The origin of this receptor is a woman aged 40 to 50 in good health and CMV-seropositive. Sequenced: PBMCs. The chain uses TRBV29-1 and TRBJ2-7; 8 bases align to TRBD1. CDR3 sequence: CSVSDRVGEQYF. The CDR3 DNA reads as TGCAGCGTCTCGGACAGGGTGGGGGAGCAGTACTTC.